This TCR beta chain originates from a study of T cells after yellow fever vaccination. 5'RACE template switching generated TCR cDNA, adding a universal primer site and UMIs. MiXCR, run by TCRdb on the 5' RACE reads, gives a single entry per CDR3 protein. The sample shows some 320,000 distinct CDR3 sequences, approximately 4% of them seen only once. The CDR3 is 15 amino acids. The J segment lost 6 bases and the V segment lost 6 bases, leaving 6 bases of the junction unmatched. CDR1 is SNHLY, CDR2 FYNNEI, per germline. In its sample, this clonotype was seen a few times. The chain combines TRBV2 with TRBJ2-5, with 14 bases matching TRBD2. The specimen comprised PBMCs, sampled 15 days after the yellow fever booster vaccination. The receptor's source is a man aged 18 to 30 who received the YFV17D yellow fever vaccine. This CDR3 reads CASRSTSGGGKTQYF. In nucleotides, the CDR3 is TGTGCCAGCAGATCGACTAGCGGGGGGGGAAAGACCCAGTACTTC.